This T cell receptor (beta chain) was found in a study of T cells in Graves' hyperthyroidism and ophthalmopathy. Amplification yielded TCR beta CDR3 regions, with RNA transcripts as the source. The HTBI set primed first-round TCR CDR3 RT-PCR. TCRdb reprocessed the multiplex PCR reads via MiXCR and lists one record per CDR3 protein. The sample has some 460,000 distinct CDR3 sequences, approximately 15% seen once. This CDR3 contains 16 residues. Losses at the gene ends were 3 bases for V and 2 bases for J; bases not matched to a gene: 6. From germline, CDR1 is LNHDA and CDR2 SQIVND (reference sequence).

V is TRBV19 and J is TRBJ2-3; the match to TRBD1 covers 9 bases. Sequenced: blood. The TCR comes from a young woman with Graves' hyperthyroidism. Here the CDR3 DNA reads TGTGCCAGTAGTATTTCGAGGACAGGGGACACAGATACGCAGTATTTT. Protein: CASSISRTGDTDTQYF.